The source of this T cell receptor beta chain is a study of blood T cell repertoires in COVID-19 (dated by TCRdb to 2018 to 2020). About the full investigation: Samples from collaborators originated in the United States, Italy and Spain and spanned both the acute and convalescent phases of COVID-19. Deeply sampled blood TCRbeta repertoires from subjects exposed to, actively infected with, or recovered from COVID-19 were included in the dataset. The prospective study material was composed of cDNA or gDNA derived from T cells, B-cell-depleted T cells, or PBMCs. The repertoires were made available in a free public database intended to serve as a resource for research on the immune response to SARS-CoV-2. Samples came from the ongoing ImmuneRACE study (first 160 participants) plus 1,254 subjects from 6 global collaborators. Where HLA class I and class II types were available, the types were taken from metadata supplied by the sample provider, not from assay-based typing. A de-identified subject ID, COVID-19 status, age in years and sex were almost always included in the sample metadata.

TCRbeta CDR3 regions were amplified from genomic DNA using the immunoSEQ Assay, a bias-controlled multiplex PCR. As for how the authors treated the data: Within the assay, amplification of reference gene primers was used to estimate how many nucleated cells each sample contained. To quantify the absolute abundance of each unique TCRbeta CDR3 rearrangement, sequence reads were collapsed and filtered. For each sample, productive Simpson clonality was calculated as the square root of Simpson's diversity index over productive rearrangements. In its TCRdb copy, this immuneACCESS table keeps in-frame sequences only and misses some clones. Where compared with another copy, unresolved V genes explain less than half of these, and the others have no known cause. V, J and clone size are taken as reported in that table, and D and trimming were inferred from the DNA itself. This sample is represented by 10,000 to 15,000 clones; just under 80% of them were singletons. Approximately 37% of the sample is in the top ten clones.

Each collaborating institution followed its own protocols to collect whole blood in K2EDTA tubes. Collaborator samples were shipped for TCRbeta analysis as frozen whole blood, isolated PBMCs, or DNA extracted from either sample type. Concerning this clone itself: The antigen it binds to is not known. Base qualities are not provided; no much larger clone lies one nucleotide away.

The full study reports these points: Clinical and demographic metadata were provided uncurated, with the amount varying by source and participant.

Trimming takes 2 bases from V and 2 bases from J, and the germline ends sit 12 bases apart. The CDR3 measures 15 amino acids from cysteine to phenylalanine. Here the CDR3 DNA is all that survives: 45 bases in frame from base 1. Looking up the germline V gene yields CDR1 SGDLS and CDR2 YYNGEE. The sequenced material came from peripheral blood. This clonotype originated in a human donor in a cohort sampled during active COVID-19. The V and J segments used are TRBV9 and TRBJ2-3; matching of 6 bases hints at TRBD2 as the D gene. The nucleotides are TGTGCCAGCAGCGTCGGGACTCAACACACAGATACGCAGTATTTT. The encoded protein is CASSVGTQHTDTQYF.